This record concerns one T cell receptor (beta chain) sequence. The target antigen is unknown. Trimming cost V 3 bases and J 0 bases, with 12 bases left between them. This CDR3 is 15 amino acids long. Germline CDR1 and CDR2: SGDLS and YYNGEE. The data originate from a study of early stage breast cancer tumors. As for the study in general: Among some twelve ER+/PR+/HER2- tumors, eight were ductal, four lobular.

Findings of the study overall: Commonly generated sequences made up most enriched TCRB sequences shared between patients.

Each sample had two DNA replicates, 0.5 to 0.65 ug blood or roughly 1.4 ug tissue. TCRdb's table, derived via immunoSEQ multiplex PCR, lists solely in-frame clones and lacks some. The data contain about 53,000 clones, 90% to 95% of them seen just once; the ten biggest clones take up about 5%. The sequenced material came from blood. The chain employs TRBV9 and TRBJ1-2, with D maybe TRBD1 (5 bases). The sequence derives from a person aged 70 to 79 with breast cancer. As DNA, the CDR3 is TGTGCCAGCAGCGCGGGCAGGGTCTCTAACTATGGCTACACCTTC. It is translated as CASSAGRVSNYGYTF.